A single sample is the source of the 27 T cell receptor beta chains below, sequenced in a study of early T cells in non-severe SARS-CoV-2 infection. One entry per CDR3 protein, called by TCRdb with MiXCR from the 5' RACE reads. The repertoire holds about 46,000 distinct CDR3 sequences, with about 9.3% as singletons. The sequenced sample was whole blood. These receptors all come from an adult who was a healthcare worker with PCR-confirmed SARS-CoV-2 infection or an uninfected control (not recorded which).

This clonotype was seen only a few times. The chain employs TRBV7-9 and TRBJ1-2; D possibly corresponds to TRBD1 (6 bases). The CDR3 loop spans 13 amino acids. Deletions cut 5 bases from V and 6 bases from J, with 13 bases between. The germline V gene has CDR1 SEHNR and CDR2 FQNEAQ (reference sequence). CDR3 in DNA: TGTGCCAGCAGCCCCCTTGCAGGGGATGGCTACACCTTC. Its protein product is CASSPLAGDGYTF.

This chain uses TRBV12-3 or TRBV12-4 with TRBJ2-1; TRBD2 matches at 9 bases. V was pared by 8 bases and J by 8 bases, with 16 bases of the junction left unmatched. This CDR3 is built from 16 residues. CDR3 loop: CASGLTSGLAPYEQFF. The CDR3 nucleotides read TGTGCCAGCGGCTTGACTTCGGGACTAGCTCCCTATGAGCAGTTCTTC.

This clonotype was picked up many times. The V and J genes are TRBV12-3 or TRBV12-4 and TRBJ1-2, with a possible D match to TRBD1 (5 bases). The germline V and J ends were trimmed by 1 base and 0 bases, with 12 bases remaining between them. CDR3 size: 16 residues. CDR3 in amino acids: CASSLVSQGTNYGYTF. CDR3 nucleotide sequence: TGTGCCAGCAGTTTAGTCTCCCAGGGAACTAACTATGGCTACACCTTC.

As concerns this clonotype: Just one base apart from a much larger clone, this may be a read error. The V call is TRBV12-3 or TRBV12-4, the J call TRBJ2-6; TRBD2 might be the D (6 bases). CDR3 size: 16 residues. The CDR3 reads CASSPGGPSGTNVLTF. DNA of the CDR3: TGTGCCAGCAGTCCCGGGGGTCCCTCTGGGACCAACGTCCTGACTTTC.

This chain links TRBV7-2 with TRBJ1-1; tentatively, D is TRBD1 (5 bases). CDR1 and CDR2 from the germline V gene are SGHTA and FQGNSA. Trimming took off 1 base at V and 4 bases at J, with 13 bases between the two ends. The CDR3 sequence is 15 residues long. The CDR3 DNA reads as TGTGCCAGCAGCTTAGTCGGGGCGGCTGGCACTGAAGCTTTCTTT. Translating gives CASSLVGAAGTEAFF.

This clonotype has a count of ten or more. The chain links TRBV24-1 to TRBJ1-5; TRBD1 aligns across 8 bases. The CDR3 covers 15 residues. V shed 9 bases and J 0 bases; nucleotides not matched to a gene: 6. Germline CDR1 KGHDR, CDR2 SFDVKD. The CDR3 DNA is TGTGCCACCGGGACAGGTCAATATAGCAATCAGCCCCAGCATTTT. Protein sequence: CATGTGQYSNQPQHF.

This clonotype was picked up many times. The genes are TRBV6-5 and TRBJ2-1, with 7 bases fitting TRBD1. Germline V gene sequence: CDR1 MNHEY, CDR2 SVGAGI. V lost 5 bases, J lost 6 bases, and 7 bases stayed unmatched. The CDR3 is 14 amino acids. CDR3 sequence reads: CASSPDRVSNEQFF. DNA of the CDR3: TGTGCCAGCAGTCCCGACAGGGTGTCCAATGAGCAGTTCTTC.

The V gene is TRBV7-9, the J gene TRBJ2-1; TRBD1 matches 10 bases. CDR3 length equals 13 residues. With V trimmed by 2 bases and J by 16 bases, 8 bases remained unmatched. Germline CDR1 SEHNR, CDR2 FQNEAQ (reference sequence). The CDR3 is CASSLPSGTGVFF. CDR3 bases: TGTGCCAGCAGCTTACCGAGTGGGACAGGGGTTTTCTTC.

This clonotype occurred many times. V and J are TRBV12-3 or TRBV12-4 and TRBJ2-7, with 8 positions matching TRBD1. This CDR3 contains 14 residues. V shed 5 bases, J shed 5 bases, and the junction held 8 bases outside the gene matches. CDR3 loop: CASSLRTGTHEQYF. CDR3 in DNA: TGTGCCAGCAGTCTCCGGACAGGGACCCACGAGCAGTACTTC.

This clonotype was counted many times. This chain links TRBV7-9 with TRBJ2-1; perhaps TRBD1 as D (6 bases). The CDR3 totals 12 residues. Deletions cut 5 bases from V and 7 bases from J, with 9 bases between. From germline, CDR1 is SEHNR and CDR2 FQNEAQ (reference sequence). The CDR3 sequence is CASSPQGNEQFF. In nucleotides, the CDR3 is TGTGCCAGCAGCCCCCAGGGGAATGAGCAGTTCTTC. The entire variable domain, with the rest obtained from reference TRBV7-9 and TRBJ2-1, is as follows: DTGVSQNPRHKITKRGQNVTFRCDPISEHNRLYWYRQTLGQGPEFLTYFQNEAQLEKSRLLSDRFSAERPKGSFSTLEIQRTEQGDSAMYLCASSPQGNEQFFGPGTRLTVL.

The sample holds many counts of this clonotype. V usage is TRBV27 and J usage is TRBJ1-1; D is uncertain. The CDR3 is made up of 14 amino acids. Germline-derived CDR1 and CDR2 are MNHEY and SMNVEV (reference sequence). V shed 3 bases and J shed 1 base, with 9 bases lying between them. The DNA of the CDR3 is TGTGCCAGCAGTTTCCGCCGAAGGAACACTGAAGCTTTCTTT. Protein: CASSFRRRNTEAFF.

This clonotype was detected ten times or more. The chain couples TRBV7-6 to TRBJ2-1; weak D call: TRBD2 (5 bases). This CDR3 is built from 14 residues. Germline V CDR1 and CDR2: SGHVS, FNYEAQ. Trimming pared 2 bases from V and 8 bases from J, leaving 13 bases between. CDR3 nucleotide sequence: TGTGCCAGCAGCTTATTTAGCGATCAGCATGAGCAGTTCTTC. Protein product: CASSLFSDQHEQFF.

The chain joins TRBV11-2 to TRBJ1-3, with 7 bases lining up with TRBD1. Trimming cost V 2 bases and J 4 bases; bases outside gene matches: 8. Germline values: CDR1 SGHAT, CDR2 FQNNGV. This CDR3 has 16 residues. CDR3 DNA: TGTGCCAGCAGCTTAAACCCGACAGGGAACGGAAACACCATATATTTT. This encodes CASSLNPTGNGNTIYF.

This clonotype was seen only a few times. The chain carries TRBV20-1 and TRBJ2-3, with D possibly matching TRBD2 (6 bases). The length of the CDR3 is 12 residues. The V end lost 3 bases, the J end lost 3 bases, and 7 bases lay between the germline ends. Looked up from germline, CDR1 is DFQATT and CDR2 is SNEGSKA (reference sequence). The CDR3 nucleotides are TGCAGTGCTAGGGGGGGAACAGATACGCAGTATTTT. It is translated as CSARGGTDTQYF.

The rearrangement links TRBV4-1 to TRBJ1-1, with no clear D. The CDR3 is 16 amino acids. Germline V lookup: CDR1 MGHRA, CDR2 YSYEKL. Trimming shortened V by 1 base and J by 3 bases, and 15 bases separated the two germline ends. The CDR3 reads CASSQASDQAYTEAFF. The CDR3 DNA is TGCGCCAGCAGCCAAGCGTCCGACCAAGCATACACTGAAGCTTTCTTT.

This chain uses TRBV5-1 with TRBJ2-7, with TRBD1 matching 11 bases. The trim removed 0 bases at V and 5 bases at J, leaving 7 bases unmatched. The germline gives CDR1 SGHRS, CDR2 YFSETQ. The CDR3 has 16 residues. The CDR3 nucleotides are TGCGCCAGCAGCTTGGCCGGGACAGGGGGTCTGAACGAGCAGTACTTC. Protein product: CASSLAGTGGLNEQYF.

The genes are TRBV3-1 and TRBJ1-4, with D tentatively TRBD1 (5 bases). V was shortened by 1 base and J by 0 bases, with 12 bases between the two germline ends. The CDR3 length is 17 residues. CDR1 is LGHDT, CDR2 YNNKEL, per germline (reference sequence). Written as DNA, the CDR3 is TGTGCCAGCAGCCAAGTATTTATGGGGGCAACTAATGAAAAACTGTTTTTT. Its protein product is CASSQVFMGATNEKLFF.

The chain employs TRBV5-1 and TRBJ1-2; D may be TRBD1 (6 bases). V was shortened by 4 bases and J by 8 bases, with 18 bases between the two germline ends. The CDR3 sequence is 14 residues long. The germline V gene has CDR1 SGHRS and CDR2 YFSETQ. The chain's CDR3 is CASSGSTGAEGYTF. The CDR3 DNA reads as TGCGCCAGCAGCGGCTCGACAGGAGCGGAAGGCTACACCTTC.

This clonotype was seen at least ten times. V and J are TRBV4-1 and TRBJ1-5, with TRBD1 as a possible D gene (5 bases). V was trimmed by 1 base and J by 2 bases, leaving 15 bases between them. Germline-derived CDR1 and CDR2 are MGHRA and YSYEKL. This CDR3 comprises 17 residues. The CDR3 nucleotides are TGCGCCAGCAGCCAAGCCGCTACAGGATTTGGCAATCAGCCCCAGCATTTT. This codes for CASSQAATGFGNQPQHF.

The J gene is TRBJ2-3, the V gene TRBV7-3, with 11 bases lining up with TRBD2. The V gene end was trimmed by 11 bases and the J gene end by 5 bases; junction bases not matched to a gene: 3. This CDR3 has 12 residues. CDR1 SGHTA and CDR2 FQGTGA come from the germline V gene. In DNA, the CDR3 is TGTGCCTCCGGACTAGCGGGAGATACGCAGTATTTT. Its translation is CASGLAGDTQYF.

This clonotype showed up just a few times. Here the CDR3 DNA reads TGCGCCAGCAGCTTCGCGCAGACCTACGAGCAGTACTTC. Protein product: CASSFAQTYEQYF. The rearrangement joins TRBV5-1 to TRBJ2-7; the D is unclear. CDR1 is SGHRS, CDR2 YFSETQ, per germline. CDR3 size: 13 residues. V was pared by 2 bases and J by 2 bases, with 8 bases between.

The chain links TRBV20-1 to TRBJ2-5; 11 bases align to TRBD1. V gave up 4 bases and J gave up 4 bases; unmatched junction bases: 8. Looked up from germline, CDR1 is DFQATT and CDR2 is SNEGSKA (reference sequence). CDR3 length: 15 residues. Here the CDR3 DNA reads TGCAGTGCTACGGACAGGGGGCGAGTCACAGAGACCCAGTACTTC. Its translation is CSATDRGRVTETQYF.

V usage is TRBV6-2 or TRBV6-3 and J usage is TRBJ2-7, with TRBD1 identical over 7 bases. This CDR3 has 14 amino acids. The V and J ends lost 5 bases and 4 bases, in that order; junction bases with no gene match: 8. CDR1 is MNHEY and CDR2 is SVGEGT in the germline V gene. The CDR3 nucleotides are TGTGCCAGCAGTGGAAACAGGGGCGGGTACGAGCAGTACTTC. This codes for CASSGNRGGYEQYF.

This clonotype was seen many times. This sequence joins TRBV7-2 and TRBJ1-5, with D maybe TRBD1 (5 bases). This CDR3 is built from 15 residues. With 2 bases removed from V and 3 bases from J, the gap between germline ends came to 11 bases. Germline values: CDR1 SGHTA, CDR2 FQGNSA. CDR3 residues: CASSLRGQINQPQHF. CDR3 sequence (DNA): TGTGCCAGCAGCTTAAGGGGTCAGATCAATCAGCCCCAGCATTTT.

The J gene is TRBJ2-7, the V gene TRBV12-3 or TRBV12-4; 7 nucleotides agree with TRBD1. The CDR3 is 14 residues long. Trimming cost V 4 bases and J 3 bases; bases outside gene matches: 6. This CDR3 is CASSSRDSRYEQYF. The CDR3 DNA is TGTGCCAGCAGTTCCCGGGACAGTCGCTACGAGCAGTACTTC.

This clonotype has at least ten counts. V usage is TRBV28 and J usage is TRBJ2-3; D unresolved. V lost 7 bases and J lost 1, with 9 bases in between. The CDR3 covers 13 residues. Germline V CDR1 and CDR2: MDHEN, SYDVKM. CDR3 in amino acids: CASKVPGTDTQYF. The CDR3 DNA follows: TGTGCCAGCAAGGTTCCGGGCACAGATACGCAGTATTTT.

The sample holds a few counts of this clonotype. The chain joins TRBV27 to TRBJ1-2; D might be TRBD1 (5 bases). CDR3 length: 16 amino acids. Trimming removed 5 bases at V and 4 bases at J, with 20 bases between. Germline V gives CDR1 MNHEY, CDR2 SMNVEV (reference sequence). CDR3 nucleotide sequence: TGTGCCAGCAGTCCATACAACCGACAGACCTTCTATGGCTACACCTTC. Its protein is CASSPYNRQTFYGYTF.